Below are 10 T cell receptor beta chains sequenced from a single sample in a study of cytomegalovirus exposure and HLA in healthy donors. 13 Jbeta primers and 60 Vbeta primers were used for the PCR. Assay: immunoSEQ multiplex PCR; the TCRdb copy retains only in-frame clones and omits some. The sample carries about 190,000 clones, about three quarters recorded once. Sequencing was done on a sample of PBMCs. The source is a woman in her twenties or thirties in good health and CMV-seropositive.

Details on this clone: At one of its ends the junction is not consistent with the germline gene, which may arise from a read error. This chain uses TRBV7-9 with TRBJ2-2; D call uncertain. The CDR3 runs 15 residues. Germline-derived CDR1 and CDR2 are SEHNR and FQNEAQ (reference sequence). This CDR3 is CSSSPQRVVTGELFF. DNA of the CDR3: TGTTCCAGCAGCCCGCAAAGAGTTGTGACCGGGGAGCTGTTTTTT.

In this sample, this clone turned up a few times. This sequence joins TRBV18 and TRBJ2-1, with 11 nucleotides matching TRBD2. The CDR3 contains 15 residues. The germline V gene has CDR1 KGHSH and CDR2 LQKENI. Trimming cost V 3 bases and J 7 bases; bases outside gene matches: 5. The DNA of the CDR3 is TGTGCCAGCTCACCGATAGCGGGAGGGGTAAATGAGCAGTTCTTC. It encodes CASSPIAGGVNEQFF. The full variable domain, completed using reference TRBV18 and TRBJ2-1, is NAGVMQNPRHLVRRRGQEARLRCSPMKGHSHVYWYRQLPEEGLKFMVYLQKENIIDESGMPKERFSAEFPKEGPSILRIQQVVRGDSAAYFCASSPIAGGVNEQFFGPGTRLTVL.

The chain couples TRBV23-1 to TRBJ2-1, with 14 bases that match TRBD2. TRBV23-1 is treated as an ORF (open reading frame) with a function not yet certain. The CDR3 runs to 20 residues. Trimming took 3 bases from V and 3 from J; bases not matched to a gene: 13. The CDR3 sequence is CASSQSPTSGRAGHYNEQFF. The CDR3, as DNA: TGCGCCAGCAGTCAGAGTCCGACTAGCGGGAGGGCCGGTCACTACAATGAGCAGTTCTTC.

The gene calls are TRBV7-2 and TRBJ1-4; 11 bases align to TRBD1. Losses at the gene ends were 4 bases for V and 8 bases for J; bases not matched to a gene: 9. The CDR3 length is 16 residues. Germline assignment: CDR1 SGHTA and CDR2 FQGNSA. The CDR3 DNA follows: TGTGCCAGCAGCTCAATACCGGGACAGGGGGGCGAAAAACTGTTTTTT. It is translated as CASSSIPGQGGEKLFF.

V and J are TRBV30 and TRBJ1-5; D unresolved. The germline V and J ends were trimmed by 0 bases and 3 bases, with 9 bases remaining between them. The CDR3 runs to 14 residues. CDR1 is GTSNPN, CDR2 SVGIG, per germline (reference sequence). CDR3: CAWSVSGLNQPQHF. CDR3 in DNA: TGTGCCTGGAGTGTAAGCGGACTCAATCAGCCCCAGCATTTT.

The chain is built from TRBV14 and TRBJ2-2; maybe TRBD1 (5 bases). V lost 5 bases and J lost 2, with 9 bases in between. Germline V gene data show CDR1 as SGHDN and CDR2 as FVKESK. This CDR3 is built from 14 residues. This CDR3 is CASSNRINTGELFF. In DNA, the CDR3 is TGTGCCAGCAGCAACAGGATAAACACCGGGGAGCTGTTTTTT. The whole variable domain, remainder taken from reference TRBV14 and TRBJ2-2, is EAGVTQFPSHSVIEKGQTVTLRCDPISGHDNLYWYRRVMGKEIKFLLHFVKESKQDESGMPNNRFLAERTGGTYSTLKVQPAELEDSGVYFCASSNRINTGELFFGEGSRLTVL.

V and J are TRBV29-1 and TRBJ2-7, with 8 nucleotides matching TRBD1. CDR1 and CDR2 (germline): SQVTM, ANQGSEA. Trimming took 4 bases from V and 6 from J; bases not matched to a gene: 14. CDR3 length equals 15 residues. The CDR3 region is CSVGFRGRLNFEQYF. As DNA, the CDR3 is TGCAGCGTTGGTTTCAGGGGGCGGCTCAACTTCGAGCAGTACTTC.

The gene calls are TRBV29-1 and TRBJ2-2; 10 nucleotides line up with TRBD2. This CDR3 comprises 15 residues. CDR1 is SQVTM and CDR2 is ANQGSEA in the germline V gene. V was pared by 6 bases and J by 6 bases, with 10 bases of the junction left unmatched. The CDR3: CSVPQASGGAGELFF. As DNA, the CDR3 is TGCAGCGTCCCCCAGGCTAGCGGGGGTGCCGGGGAGCTGTTTTTT.

The rearrangement links TRBV5-6 to TRBJ2-7; a weak D match, TRBD2 (6 bases). This CDR3 has 14 residues. CDR1 is SGHDT and CDR2 is YYEEEE in the germline V gene. V was shortened by 1 base and J by 3 bases, with 11 bases between the two germline ends. The CDR3 reads CASSLLGGNYEQYF. CDR3 nucleotides: TGTGCCAGCAGCTTGCTGGGGGGAAACTACGAGCAGTACTTC.

The sample holds a few counts of this clone. The chain uses TRBV7-2 and TRBJ2-1; 9 nucleotides align to TRBD2. With 5 bases clipped from V and 3 bases from J, the junction kept 5 bases outside the gene matches. CDR1 is SGHTA, CDR2 FQGNSA, per germline. The CDR3 totals 15 residues. The CDR3 DNA follows: TGTGCCAGCAGCCAGCAAGCGGGGGGCTACAATGAGCAGTTCTTC. Its protein product is CASSQQAGGYNEQFF.